This T cell receptor beta chain was retrieved from a study of cytomegalovirus exposure and HLA in healthy donors. At the level of the study: The 120 validation repertoires used the same platform as the approximately 700 first-cohort repertoires (as reported by a later analysis).

Study observations and caveats: Both high specificity and high sensitivity reportedly marked the classifier's diagnosis of cytomegalovirus status. The investigators catalogued about 170 TCR beta chains as cytomegalovirus-associated. That first-cohort TCR clusters tended to co-occur in the 90 to 150 validation repertoires was found in a later analysis.

Measured with immunoSEQ multiplex PCR; TCRdb has only the in-frame clones, and not every one. The table lists approximately 260,000 clones, approximately 86% of them singletons. Points on this clone: Its matching antigen is unknown.

This CDR3 has 14 residues. Germline trimming cut 9 bases from V and 4 bases from J; bases unmatched to any gene: 8. Germline assignment: CDR1 LNHNV and CDR2 YYDKDF (reference sequence). Sequenced sample: PBMCs. V is TRBV15 and J is TRBJ1-4, with 7 bases fitting TRBD1. This clonotype was sampled from a woman under 40 in good health and CMV-seropositive. CDR3 DNA sequence: TGTGCCACTACAGGGACAGCAAATAATGAAAAACTGTTTTTT. Amino acid sequence: CATTGTANNEKLFF.